This T cell receptor (beta chain) was sequenced for a study of shared clonotypes between healthy human individuals. Study as a whole: The study used three CD4 naive, three CD4 memory, two CD8 naive and one CD8 memory plate per donor.

Using immunoSEQ multiplex PCR, the repertoire was profiled, and TCRdb retains in-frame clones only, with some absent. The data hold millions of clones, with over 85% observed a single time. This clonotype was sampled from a man younger than 35 in good health. The sequencing input was naive CD4+ T cells sorted from blood. Subset here: CD45RA+ positively selected.

CDR3 nucleotide sequence: TGTGCCAGTAGTATACGCCCGGGCCAGGCTTGGGGCTATGGCTACACCTTC. As protein: CASSIRPGQAWGYGYTF. The gene calls are TRBV19 and TRBJ1-2; no reliable D call. Germline V gives CDR1 LNHDA, CDR2 SQIVND (reference sequence). The ends were cut back, 2 bases at V and 4 bases at J, with 20 bases in the middle. There are 17 residues in the CDR3.